The source of this T cell receptor beta chain is a study of T cell responses to AZD1222 COVID-19 vaccine. V lost 0 bases and J lost 4, with 11 bases in between. Looked up from germline, CDR1 is SGDLS and CDR2 is YYNGEE. CDR3 size: 14 residues. Study-wide results and caveats: Donors were largely white British and mainly female; clonal diversity was possibly underestimated. The breadth and depth of Spike-specific TCRs increased once two AZD1222 doses had been given. Nearly half of the spike-specific TCRs reportedly recognize variant regions that carry no mutations. Scientists sampled the repertoires only once the peak T cell response had passed.

TCRdb keeps only in-frame clones here, not all; method: immunoSEQ multiplex PCR. The sample comprises about 140,000 clones, 91% of which are singletons, and around 1.2% rests with the top ten. With respect to this clone: Its target is unknown.

The genes are TRBV9 and TRBJ2-7; tentatively, D is TRBD2 (6 bases). This clonotype originated in an adult who received the AZD1222 COVID-19 vaccine. The input for sequencing was peripheral blood, taken 28 days after the second AZD1222 dose. CDR3 sequence (DNA): TGTGCCAGCAGCGTAGATGCAGGGAGGTACGAGCAGTACTTC. Its translation: CASSVDAGRYEQYF. Based on the CDR3 plus reference TRBV9 and TRBJ2-7, the full variable domain is DSGVTQTPKHLITATGQRVTLRCSPRSGDLSVYWYQQSLDQGLQFLIQYYNGEERAKGNILERFSAQQFPDLHSELNLSSLELGDSALYFCASSVDAGRYEQYFGPGTRLTVT.